This T cell receptor (beta chain) was captured in a study of Graves' ophthalmopathy and Graves' hyperthyroidism. Background on the study: Peripheral blood was collected at initial diagnosis, before any treatment.

RNA served as the template for amplifying TCR beta CDR3 regions. Second-round multiplex PCR followed a first-round RT-PCR using HTBI primers. MiXCR, run by TCRdb on the multiplex PCR reads, gives a single entry per CDR3 protein. The table has about 400,000 distinct CDR3 sequences, approximately 21% seen once; the top ten hold roughly 3%. Study conclusions and caveats: Sensitivity reached approximately 88% and specificity around 81% for a 13-signature model separating ophthalmopathy from stable hyperthyroidism.

Serum thyroxine and TRAb, along with clinical symptoms, thyroid ultrasound and orbital computed tomography, were what diagnosis relied on. The V gene's germline CDR1 is PRHDT and CDR2 FYEKMQ (reference sequence). The CDR3 is 14 amino acids. The V end lost 4 bases, the J end lost 10 bases, and 19 bases lay between the germline ends. This clonotype was counted many times. As yet, its antigen is unknown. The sample was peripheral blood. The source of this sequence is a woman between 18 and 29 years old with stable Graves' hyperthyroidism. V is TRBV13 and J is TRBJ1-2; weak D call: TRBD1 (5 bases). CDR3 protein: CASSSPRYRPIYTF. The CDR3 DNA follows: TGTGCCAGCAGCTCACCCAGGTACAGGCCTATCTACACCTTC.